This entry is about one TCR beta chain. This sample was included in a study of blood T cell repertoires in COVID-19. In the study overall: The samples span acute and convalescent COVID-19 from the United States, Italy and Spain.

J gave up 4 bases and V 6 bases, and 8 bases lay outside the gene matches. The germline V gene encodes CDR1 MNHEY and CDR2 SVGAGI. CDR3 length equals 14 residues. Enrolled during active infection, Seattle patients were then followed longitudinally. Source study methods: Amplification of reference gene primers provided the estimated nucleated cell counts. Assay: immunoSEQ multiplex PCR; the TCRdb copy retains only in-frame clones and omits some. That table furnishes V, J and clone size, whereas the DNA furnished D and trimming. The table lists under 300,000 clones, 86% of them singletons. This rearrangement joins TRBV6-5 to TRBJ1-1, with 7 positions matching TRBD1. This sequence was found in a woman aged 25 to 39 with COVID-19, enrolled during active disease. The sequencing sample was made of peripheral blood. CDR3 DNA sequence: TGTGCCAGCAGCGTACAGGGGTGGGGCACTGAAGCTTTCTTT. Its translation is CASSVQGWGTEAFF.